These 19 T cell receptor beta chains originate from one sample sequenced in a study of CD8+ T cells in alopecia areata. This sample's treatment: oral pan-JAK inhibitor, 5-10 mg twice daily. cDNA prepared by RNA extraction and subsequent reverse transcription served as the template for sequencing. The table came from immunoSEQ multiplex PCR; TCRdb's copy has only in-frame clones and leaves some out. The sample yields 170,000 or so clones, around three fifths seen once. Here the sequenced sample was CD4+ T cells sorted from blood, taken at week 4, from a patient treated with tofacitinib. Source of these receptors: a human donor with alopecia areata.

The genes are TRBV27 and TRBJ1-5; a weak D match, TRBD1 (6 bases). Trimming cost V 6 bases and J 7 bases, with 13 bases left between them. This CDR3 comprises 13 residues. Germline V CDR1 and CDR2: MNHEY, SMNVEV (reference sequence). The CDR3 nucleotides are TGTGCCAGCAGGGACAGTCCAAGCCAGCCCCAGCATTTT. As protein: CASRDSPSQPQHF.

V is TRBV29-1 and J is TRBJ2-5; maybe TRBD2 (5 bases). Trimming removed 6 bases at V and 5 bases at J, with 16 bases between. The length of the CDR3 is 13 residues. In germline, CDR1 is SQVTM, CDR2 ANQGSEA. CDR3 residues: CSVPLARGETQYF. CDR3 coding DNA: TGCAGCGTCCCGCTTGCTAGAGGGGAGACCCAGTACTTC.

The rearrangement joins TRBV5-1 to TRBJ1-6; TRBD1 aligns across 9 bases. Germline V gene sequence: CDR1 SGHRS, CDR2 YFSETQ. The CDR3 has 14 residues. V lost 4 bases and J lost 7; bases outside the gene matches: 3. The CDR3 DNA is TGCGCCAGCAGCAGAGGGACAGGGAATTCACCCCTCCACTTT. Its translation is CASSRGTGNSPLHF.

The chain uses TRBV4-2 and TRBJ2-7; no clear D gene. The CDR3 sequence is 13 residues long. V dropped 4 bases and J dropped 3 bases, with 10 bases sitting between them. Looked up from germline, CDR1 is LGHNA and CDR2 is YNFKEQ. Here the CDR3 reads CASSLGIDYEQYF. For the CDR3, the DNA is TGTGCCAGCAGCCTCGGTATAGACTACGAGCAGTACTTC.

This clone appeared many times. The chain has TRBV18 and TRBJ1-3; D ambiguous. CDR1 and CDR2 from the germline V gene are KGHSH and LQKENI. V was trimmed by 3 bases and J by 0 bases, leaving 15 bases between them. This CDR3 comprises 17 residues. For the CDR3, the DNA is TGTGCCAGCTCACCTAGTCCCGACTGGAGCTCTGGAAACACCATATATTTT. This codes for CASSPSPDWSSGNTIYF.

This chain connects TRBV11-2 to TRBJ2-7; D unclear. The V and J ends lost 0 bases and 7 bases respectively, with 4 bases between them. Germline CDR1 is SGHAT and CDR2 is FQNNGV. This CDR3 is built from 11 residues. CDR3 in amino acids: CASSLEVEQYF. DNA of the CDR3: TGTGCCAGCAGCTTAGAGGTGGAGCAGTACTTC.

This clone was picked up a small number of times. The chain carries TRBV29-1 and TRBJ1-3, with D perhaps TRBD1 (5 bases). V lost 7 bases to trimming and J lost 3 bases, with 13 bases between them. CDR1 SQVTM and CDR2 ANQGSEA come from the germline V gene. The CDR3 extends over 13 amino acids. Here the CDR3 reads CSANGGNGNTIYF. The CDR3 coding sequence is TGCAGCGCTAACGGGGGAAATGGAAACACCATATATTTT.

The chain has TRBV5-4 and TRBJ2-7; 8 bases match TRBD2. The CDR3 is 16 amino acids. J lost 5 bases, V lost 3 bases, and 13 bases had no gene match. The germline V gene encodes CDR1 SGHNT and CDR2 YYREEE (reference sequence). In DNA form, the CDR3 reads TGTGCCAGCAGCTCTCTATCCCGGACTAGCATGCACGAGCAGTACTTC. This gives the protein CASSSLSRTSMHEQYF. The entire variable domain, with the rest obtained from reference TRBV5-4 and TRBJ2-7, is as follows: ETGVTQSPTHLIKTRGQQVTLRCSSQSGHNTVSWYQQALGQGPQFIFQYYREEENGRGNFPPRFSGLQFPNYSSELNVNALELDDSALYLCASSSLSRTSMHEQYFGPGTRLTVT.

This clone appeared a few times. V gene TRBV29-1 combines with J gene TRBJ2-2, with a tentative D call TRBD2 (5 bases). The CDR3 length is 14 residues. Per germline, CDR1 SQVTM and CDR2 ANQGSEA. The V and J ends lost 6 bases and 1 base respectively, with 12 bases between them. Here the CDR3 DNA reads TGCAGCGTCCAACCCGCGGGGAACACCGGGGAGCTGTTTTTT. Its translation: CSVQPAGNTGELFF.

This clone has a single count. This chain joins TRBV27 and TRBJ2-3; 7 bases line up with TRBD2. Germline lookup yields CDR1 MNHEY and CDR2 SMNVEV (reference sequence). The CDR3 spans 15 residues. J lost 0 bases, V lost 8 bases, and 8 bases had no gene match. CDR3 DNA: TGTGCCAGCCGCCTACTAGCGCTCAGCACAGATACGCAGTATTTT. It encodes CASRLLALSTDTQYF.

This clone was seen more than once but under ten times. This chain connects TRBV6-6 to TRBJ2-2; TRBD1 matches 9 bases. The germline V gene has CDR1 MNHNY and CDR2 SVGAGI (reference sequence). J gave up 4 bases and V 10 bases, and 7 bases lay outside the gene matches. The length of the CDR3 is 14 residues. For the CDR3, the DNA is TGTGCCATCGTGGGACAGGGAGGCACCGGGGAGCTGTTTTTT. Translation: CAIVGQGGTGELFF.

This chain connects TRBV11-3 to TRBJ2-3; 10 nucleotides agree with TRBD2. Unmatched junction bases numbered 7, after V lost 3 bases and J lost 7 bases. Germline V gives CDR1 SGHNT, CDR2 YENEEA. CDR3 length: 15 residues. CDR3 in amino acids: CASSLGAGGSNTQYF. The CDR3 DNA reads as TGTGCCAGCAGCTTGGGAGCGGGGGGGTCGAATACGCAGTATTTT.

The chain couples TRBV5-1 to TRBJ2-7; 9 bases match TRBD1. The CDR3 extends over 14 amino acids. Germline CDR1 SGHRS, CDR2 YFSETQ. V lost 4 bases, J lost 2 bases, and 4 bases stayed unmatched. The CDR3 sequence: CASSAGQGPYEQYF. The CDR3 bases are TGCGCCAGCAGCGCCGGACAGGGGCCCTACGAGCAGTACTTC.

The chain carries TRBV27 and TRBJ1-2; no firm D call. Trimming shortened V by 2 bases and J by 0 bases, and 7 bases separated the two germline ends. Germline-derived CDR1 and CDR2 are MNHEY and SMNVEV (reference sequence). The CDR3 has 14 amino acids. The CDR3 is CASSLKGANYGYTF. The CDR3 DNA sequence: TGTGCCAGCAGTTTAAAGGGAGCTAACTATGGCTACACCTTC.

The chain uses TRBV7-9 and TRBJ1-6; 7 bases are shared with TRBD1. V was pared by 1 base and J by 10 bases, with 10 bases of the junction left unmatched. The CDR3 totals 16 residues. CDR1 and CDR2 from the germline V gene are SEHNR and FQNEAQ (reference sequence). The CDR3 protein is CASSLEVAGGKSPLHF. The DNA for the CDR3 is TGTGCCAGCAGCTTAGAGGTGGCAGGGGGGAAATCACCCCTCCACTTT.

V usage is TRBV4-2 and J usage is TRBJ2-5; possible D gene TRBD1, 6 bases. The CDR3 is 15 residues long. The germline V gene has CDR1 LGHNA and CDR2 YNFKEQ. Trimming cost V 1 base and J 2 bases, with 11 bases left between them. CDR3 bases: TGTGCCAGCAGCCAAGCTACAGGGATACAAGAGACCCAGTACTTC. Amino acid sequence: CASSQATGIQETQYF.

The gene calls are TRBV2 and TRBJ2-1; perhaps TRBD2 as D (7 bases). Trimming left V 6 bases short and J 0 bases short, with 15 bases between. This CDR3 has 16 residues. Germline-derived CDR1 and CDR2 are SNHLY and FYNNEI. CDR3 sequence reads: CASRERGGLSYNEQFF. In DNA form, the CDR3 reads TGTGCCAGCAGAGAAAGGGGGGGGCTCTCCTACAATGAGCAGTTCTTC.

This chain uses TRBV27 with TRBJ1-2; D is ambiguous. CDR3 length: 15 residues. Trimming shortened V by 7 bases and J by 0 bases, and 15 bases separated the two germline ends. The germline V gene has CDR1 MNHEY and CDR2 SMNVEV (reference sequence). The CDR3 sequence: CASNPSRYTNYGYTF. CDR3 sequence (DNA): TGTGCCAGCAACCCTTCGAGGTACACTAACTATGGCTACACCTTC.

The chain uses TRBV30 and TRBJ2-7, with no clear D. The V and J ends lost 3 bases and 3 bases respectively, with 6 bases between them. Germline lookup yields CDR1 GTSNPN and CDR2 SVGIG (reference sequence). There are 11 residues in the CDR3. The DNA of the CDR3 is TGTGCCTGGAGGTCGAGCTACGAGCAGTACTTC. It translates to CAWRSSYEQYF.